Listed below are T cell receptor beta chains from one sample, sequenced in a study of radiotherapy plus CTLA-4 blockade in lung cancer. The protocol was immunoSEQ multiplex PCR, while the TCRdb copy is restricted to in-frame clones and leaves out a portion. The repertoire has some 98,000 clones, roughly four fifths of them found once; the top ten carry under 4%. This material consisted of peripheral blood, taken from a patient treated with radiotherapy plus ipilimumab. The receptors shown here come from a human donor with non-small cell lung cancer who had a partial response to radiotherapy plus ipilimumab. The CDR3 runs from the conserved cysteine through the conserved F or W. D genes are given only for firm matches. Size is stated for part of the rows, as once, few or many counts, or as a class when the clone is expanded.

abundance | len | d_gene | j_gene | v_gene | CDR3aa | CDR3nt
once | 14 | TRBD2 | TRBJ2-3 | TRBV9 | CASSGAGGPDTQYF | TGTGCCAGCAGCGGGGCGGGAGGGCCTGATACGCAGTATTTT
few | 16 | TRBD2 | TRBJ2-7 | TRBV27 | CASSALGAGGRREQYF | TGTGCCAGCAGTGCTCTAGGAGCGGGAGGGCGGAGAGAGCAGTACTTC
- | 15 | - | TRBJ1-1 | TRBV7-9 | CASSLGGLRNTEAFF | TGTGCCAGCAGCTTAGGAGGTCTTCGGAACACTGAAGCTTTCTTT
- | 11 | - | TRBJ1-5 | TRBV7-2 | CASSVQGPQHF | TGTGCCAGCAGCGTACAGGGGCCCCAGCATTTT
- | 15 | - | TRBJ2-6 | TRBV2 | CASSETGTGANVLTF | TGTGCCAGCAGTGAAACAGGGACTGGGGCCAACGTCCTGACTTTC
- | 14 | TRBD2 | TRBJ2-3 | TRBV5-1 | CASSRSGGTDTQYF | TGCGCCAGCAGCAGGAGCGGGGGCACAGATACGCAGTATTTT
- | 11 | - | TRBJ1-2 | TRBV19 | CAETGDYGYTF | TGTGCCGAAACGGGGGACTATGGCTACACCTTC
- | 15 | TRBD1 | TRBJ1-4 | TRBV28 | CASSSSGQSNEKLFF | TGTGCCAGCAGTTCCTCGGGACAGTCTAATGAAAAACTGTTTTTT
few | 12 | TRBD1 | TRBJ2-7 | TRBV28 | CASRRQGREQYF | TGTGCGAGCAGGCGACAGGGGCGGGAGCAGTACTTC
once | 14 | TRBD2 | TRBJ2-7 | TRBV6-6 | CASSYLAGVGEQYF | TGTGCCAGCAGTTACTTGGCGGGAGTGGGCGAGCAGTACTTC
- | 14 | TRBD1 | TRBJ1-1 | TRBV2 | CASSDRTGNTEAFF | TGTGCCAGCAGTGACCGGACAGGGAACACTGAAGCTTTCTTT
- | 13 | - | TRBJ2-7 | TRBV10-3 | CAINKGGEGEQYF | TGTGCCATCAACAAAGGGGGAGAGGGCGAGCAGTACTTC
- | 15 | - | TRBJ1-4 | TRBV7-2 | CASSSHRVPNEKLFF | TGTGCCAGCAGCTCCCACAGGGTTCCTAATGAAAAACTGTTTTTT
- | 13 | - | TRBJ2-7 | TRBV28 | CASSSRRQGEQYF | TGTGCCAGCAGTTCCCGCCGACAAGGCGAGCAGTACTTC
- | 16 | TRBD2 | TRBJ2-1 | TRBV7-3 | CASSPTPGLAGGPQFF | TGTGCCAGCAGCCCTACACCGGGACTAGCGGGAGGGCCCCAGTTCTTC
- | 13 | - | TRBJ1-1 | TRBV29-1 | CSVGSGSRTEAFF | TGCAGCGTTGGCAGTGGGAGTAGGACTGAAGCTTTCTTT
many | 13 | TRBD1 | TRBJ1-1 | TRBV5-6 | CASSLPGGTEAFF | TGTGCCAGCAGCTTACCAGGGGGCACTGAAGCTTTCTTT
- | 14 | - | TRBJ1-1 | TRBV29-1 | CSVSGGEDRTEAFF | TGCAGCGTTTCTGGGGGTGAGGACAGAACTGAAGCTTTCTTT
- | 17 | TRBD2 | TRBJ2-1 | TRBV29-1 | CSVEGTHSGRTYNEQFF | TGCAGCGTTGAAGGCACACATAGCGGGAGAACATACAATGAGCAGTTCTTC
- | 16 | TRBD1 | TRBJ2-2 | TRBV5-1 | CASSGDRGLGTGELFF | TGCGCCAGCAGCGGGGACAGGGGGCTGGGCACCGGGGAGCTGTTTTTT
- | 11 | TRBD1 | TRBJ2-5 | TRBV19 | CASRQGETQYF | TGTGCCAGTAGACAGGGGGAGACCCAGTACTTC
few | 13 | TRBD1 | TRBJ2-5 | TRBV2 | CAIPGQGLETQYF | TGTGCCATCCCGGGACAGGGGCTGGAGACCCAGTACTTC
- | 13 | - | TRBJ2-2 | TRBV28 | CASSSRVTGELFF | TGTGCCAGCAGTTCCAGGGTAACCGGGGAGCTGTTTTTT
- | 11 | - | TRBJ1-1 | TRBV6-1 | CASGRINEAFF | TGTGCCAGCGGCCGAATAAATGAAGCTTTCTTT
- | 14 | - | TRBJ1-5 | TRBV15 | CATRGRGPNQPQHF | TGTGCCACCCGGGGCAGGGGACCTAATCAGCCCCAGCATTTT
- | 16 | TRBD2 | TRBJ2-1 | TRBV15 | CATSRVAGVSYNEQFF | TGTGCCACCAGCAGAGTAGCGGGGGTCTCCTACAATGAGCAGTTCTTC
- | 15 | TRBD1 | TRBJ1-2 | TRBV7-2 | CASRFTGAARYGYTF | TGTGCCAGCAGATTTACAGGGGCGGCGCGCTATGGCTACACCTTC
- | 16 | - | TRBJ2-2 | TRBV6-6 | CASSPLGGQGTGELFF | TGTGCCAGCAGCCCCCTCGGGGGGCAGGGAACCGGGGAGCTGTTTTTT
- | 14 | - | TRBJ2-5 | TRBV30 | CAWSVGVDGETQYF | TGTGCCTGGAGTGTAGGGGTCGACGGGGAGACCCAGTACTTC
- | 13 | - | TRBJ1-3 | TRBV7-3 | CASSPGVGNTIYF | TGTGCCAGCAGCCCCGGGGTCGGAAACACCATATATTTT
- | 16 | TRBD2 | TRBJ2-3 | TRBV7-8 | CASSDGTSGRGDTQYF | TGTGCCAGCAGCGATGGGACTAGCGGGAGGGGAGATACGCAGTATTTT
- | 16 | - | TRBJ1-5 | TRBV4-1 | CASSQGPWKGNQPQHF | TGCGCCAGCAGCCAGGGCCCATGGAAGGGCAATCAGCCCCAGCATTTT
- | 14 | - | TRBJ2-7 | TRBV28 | CASTKGGDPKEQYF | TGTGCCAGCACCAAAGGGGGGGATCCGAAAGAGCAGTACTTC
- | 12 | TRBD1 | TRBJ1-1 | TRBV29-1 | CSVSGTDSEAFF | TGCAGCGTCTCTGGGACAGACAGTGAAGCTTTCTTT
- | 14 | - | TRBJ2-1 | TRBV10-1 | CASGRGEIDNEQFF | TGCGCCAGCGGGAGGGGGGAGATCGACAATGAGCAGTTCTTC
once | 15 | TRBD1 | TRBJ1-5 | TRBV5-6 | CASSQGTGKGQPQHF | TGTGCCAGCAGCCAAGGGACAGGGAAGGGTCAGCCCCAGCATTTT
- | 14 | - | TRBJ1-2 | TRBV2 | CASGGGRTNYGYTF | TGTGCCAGCGGGGGGGGCAGGACTAACTATGGCTACACCTTC
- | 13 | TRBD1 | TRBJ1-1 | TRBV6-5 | CASTQGGAAEAFF | TGTGCCAGCACCCAGGGGGGAGCGGCTGAAGCTTTCTTT
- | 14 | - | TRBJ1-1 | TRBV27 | CASSLDSLNTEAFF | TGTGCCAGCAGTTTAGACAGCTTGAACACTGAAGCTTTCTTT
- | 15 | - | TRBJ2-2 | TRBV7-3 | CASSLRGPQTGELFF | TGTGCCAGCAGCTTAAGGGGGCCGCAAACCGGGGAGCTGTTTTTT
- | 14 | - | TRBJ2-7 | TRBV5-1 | CASSLPSSSYEQYF | TGCGCCAGCAGCTTGCCGTCGAGCTCCTACGAGCAGTACTTC
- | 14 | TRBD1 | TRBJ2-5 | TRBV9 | CASSLRSGGETQYF | TGTGCCAGCAGCTTACGATCAGGGGGAGAGACCCAGTACTTC
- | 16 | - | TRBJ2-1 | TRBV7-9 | CASSSPPGSLGNEQFF | TGTGCCAGCAGCTCACCACCGGGATCCCTGGGGAATGAGCAGTTCTTC
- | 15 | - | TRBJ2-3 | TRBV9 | CASSVDSISTDTQYF | TGTGCCAGCAGCGTAGATTCCATTAGCACAGATACGCAGTATTTT
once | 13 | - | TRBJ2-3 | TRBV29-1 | CSVVVGPTDTQYF | TGCAGCGTCGTTGTGGGGCCTACAGATACGCAGTATTTT
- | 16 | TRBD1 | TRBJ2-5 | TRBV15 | CATPFVLRGLGETQYF | TGTGCCACCCCTTTCGTCCTCAGGGGGCTGGGAGAGACCCAGTACTTC
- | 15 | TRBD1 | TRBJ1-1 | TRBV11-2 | CASSLERGLNTEAFF | TGTGCCAGCAGCTTAGAGAGGGGGCTTAACACTGAAGCTTTCTTT
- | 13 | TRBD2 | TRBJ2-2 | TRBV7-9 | CATTGTSERELFF | TGTGCCACCACGGGGACTAGTGAACGGGAGCTGTTTTTT